The 3 T cell receptor beta chains below come from one sample, sequenced in a study of cytomegalovirus exposure and HLA in healthy donors (dated 2017 in TCRdb). The library came from the immunoSEQ multiplex PCR assay. For the multiplex PCR, a mixture combining 60 forward primers for TCR Vbeta segments and 13 reverse primers for TCR Jbeta segments was used. The table comes from immuneACCESS by way of TCRdb, which keeps in-frame sequences with V and J called. Part of the clones is missing from these tables; in studies checked, under half for an unresolved V gene and the rest for unknown reasons. The table for this sample lists over 70,000 clones; 80% of them were counted only once. Less than 40% of the sample is taken by the ten largest. Sequencing was performed on PBMCs. The receptors were gathered from a man aged 45-65 years in good health and CMV-seropositive.

The V gene is TRBV14, the J gene TRBJ2-7; the match to TRBD1 covers 8 bases. Germline-derived CDR1 and CDR2 are SGHDN and FVKESK. J gave up 4 bases and V 5 bases, and 7 bases lay outside the gene matches. This CDR3 is built from 14 residues. CDR3 in DNA: TGTGCCAGCAGCTTACAACAGGGGGTTTACGAGCAGTACTTC. This codes for CASSLQQGVYEQYF.

This clone turned up a few times. J is TRBJ2-1 and V is TRBV10-3; possible D gene TRBD1, 7 bases. Germline values: CDR1 ENHRY, CDR2 SYGVKD. This CDR3 region has 15 residues. V was trimmed by 3 bases and J by 0 bases, leaving 9 bases between them. The CDR3 region is CAISDRGVSYNEQFF. CDR3 in DNA: TGTGCCATCAGTGACAGGGGGGTCTCCTACAATGAGCAGTTCTTC.

This clone was observed a handful of times. This rearrangement joins TRBV19 to TRBJ2-1; 7 positions agree with TRBD1. The V gene end was trimmed by 4 bases and the J gene end by 3 bases; junction bases not matched to a gene: 9. Germline CDR1 reads LNHDA; CDR2 reads SQIVND (reference sequence). The CDR3 consists of 16 residues. The CDR3 region is CASSSIPGTDYNEQFF. The CDR3 DNA sequence: TGTGCCAGTAGTAGTATTCCTGGGACAGACTACAATGAGCAGTTCTTC.